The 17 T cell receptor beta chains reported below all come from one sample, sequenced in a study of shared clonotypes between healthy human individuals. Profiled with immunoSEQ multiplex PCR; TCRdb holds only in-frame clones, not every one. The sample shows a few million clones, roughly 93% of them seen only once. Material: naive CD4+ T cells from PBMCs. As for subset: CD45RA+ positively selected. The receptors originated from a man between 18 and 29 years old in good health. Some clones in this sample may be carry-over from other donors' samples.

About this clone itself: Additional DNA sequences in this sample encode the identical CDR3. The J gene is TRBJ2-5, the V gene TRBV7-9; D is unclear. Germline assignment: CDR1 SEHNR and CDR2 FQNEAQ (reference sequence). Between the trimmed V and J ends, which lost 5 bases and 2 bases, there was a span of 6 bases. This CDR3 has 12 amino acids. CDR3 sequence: CASSPLQETQYF. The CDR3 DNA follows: TGTGCCAGCAGCCCGCTTCAAGAGACCCAGTACTTC.

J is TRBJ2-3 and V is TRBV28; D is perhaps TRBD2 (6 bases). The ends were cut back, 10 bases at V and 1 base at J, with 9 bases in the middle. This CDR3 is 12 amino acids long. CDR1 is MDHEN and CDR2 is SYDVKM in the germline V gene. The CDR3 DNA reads TGTGCCACCACGGGGGGCACAGATACGCAGTATTTT. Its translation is CATTGGTDTQYF. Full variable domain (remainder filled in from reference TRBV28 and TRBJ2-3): DVKVTQSSRYLVKRTGEKVFLECVQDMDHENMFWYRQDPGLGLRLIYFSYDVKMKEKGDIPEGYSVSREKKERFSLILESASTNQTSMYLCATTGGTDTQYFGPGTRLTVL.

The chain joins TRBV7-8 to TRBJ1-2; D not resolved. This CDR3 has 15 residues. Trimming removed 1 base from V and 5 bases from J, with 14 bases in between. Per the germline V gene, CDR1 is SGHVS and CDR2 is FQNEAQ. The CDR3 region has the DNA TGTGCCAGCAGCTTAGTAGCGGCAGCTGGGTATGGCTACACCTTC. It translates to CASSLVAAAGYGYTF.

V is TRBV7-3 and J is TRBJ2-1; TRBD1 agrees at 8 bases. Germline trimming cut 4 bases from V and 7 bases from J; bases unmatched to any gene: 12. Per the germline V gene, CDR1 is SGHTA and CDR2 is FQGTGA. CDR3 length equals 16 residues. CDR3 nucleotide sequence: TGTGCCAGCAGCTCAAAGACAGGGGCCGAGGGGAATGAGCAGTTCTTC. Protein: CASSSKTGAEGNEQFF.

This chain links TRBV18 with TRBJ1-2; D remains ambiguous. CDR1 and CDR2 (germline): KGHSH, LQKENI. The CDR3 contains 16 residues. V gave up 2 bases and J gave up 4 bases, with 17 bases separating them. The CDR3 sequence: CASSPAQSDLAYGYTF. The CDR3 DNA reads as TGTGCCAGCTCACCAGCACAGAGCGACCTAGCCTATGGCTACACCTTC.

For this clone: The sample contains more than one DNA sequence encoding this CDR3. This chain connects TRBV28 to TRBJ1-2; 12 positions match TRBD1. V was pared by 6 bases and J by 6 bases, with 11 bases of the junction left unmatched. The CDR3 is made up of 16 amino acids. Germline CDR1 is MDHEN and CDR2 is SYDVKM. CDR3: CASSRDRGRGTDGYTF. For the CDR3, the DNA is TGTGCCAGCAGCCGGGACAGGGGGCGGGGAACGGATGGCTACACCTTC.

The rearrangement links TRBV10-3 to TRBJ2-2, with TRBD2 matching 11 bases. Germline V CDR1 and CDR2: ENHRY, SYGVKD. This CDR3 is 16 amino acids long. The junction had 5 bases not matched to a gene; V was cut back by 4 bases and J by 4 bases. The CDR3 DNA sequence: TGTGCCATCAGTGTTCGGGGACTAGCGGTCACCGGGGAGCTGTTTTTT. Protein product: CAISVRGLAVTGELFF.

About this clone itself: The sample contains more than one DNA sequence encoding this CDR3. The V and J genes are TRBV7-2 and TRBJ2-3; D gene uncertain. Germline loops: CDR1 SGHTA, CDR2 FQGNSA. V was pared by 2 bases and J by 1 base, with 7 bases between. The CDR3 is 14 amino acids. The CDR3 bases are TGTGCCAGCAGCTTAATTGGGGGCACAGATACGCAGTATTTT. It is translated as CASSLIGGTDTQYF.

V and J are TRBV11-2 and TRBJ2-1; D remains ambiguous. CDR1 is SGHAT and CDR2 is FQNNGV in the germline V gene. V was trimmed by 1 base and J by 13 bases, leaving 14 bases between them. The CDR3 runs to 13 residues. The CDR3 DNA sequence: TGTGCCAGCAGCTTAGCCGGCGGCTTTACACAGTTCTTC. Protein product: CASSLAGGFTQFF.

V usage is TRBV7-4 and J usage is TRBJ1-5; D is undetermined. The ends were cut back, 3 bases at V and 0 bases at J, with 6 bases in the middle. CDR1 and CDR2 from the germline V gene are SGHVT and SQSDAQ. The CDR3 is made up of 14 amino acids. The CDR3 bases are TGTGCCAGCAGCTTTGTGGATAGCAATCAGCCCCAGCATTTT. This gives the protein CASSFVDSNQPQHF.

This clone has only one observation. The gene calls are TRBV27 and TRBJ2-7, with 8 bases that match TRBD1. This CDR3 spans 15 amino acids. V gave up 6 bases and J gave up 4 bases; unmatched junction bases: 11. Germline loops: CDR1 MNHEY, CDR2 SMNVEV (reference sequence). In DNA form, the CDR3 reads TGTGCCAGCAGACAAGAACAGGGGGTGTCGTACGAGCAGTACTTC. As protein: CASRQEQGVSYEQYF.

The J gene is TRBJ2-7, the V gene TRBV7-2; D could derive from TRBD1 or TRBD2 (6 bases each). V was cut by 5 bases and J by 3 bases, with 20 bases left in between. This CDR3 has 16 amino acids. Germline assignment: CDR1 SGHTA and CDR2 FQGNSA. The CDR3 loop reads CASSLPFGRGHYEQYF. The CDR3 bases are TGTGCCAGCAGCCTCCCCTTCGGGCGGGGACACTACGAGCAGTACTTC.

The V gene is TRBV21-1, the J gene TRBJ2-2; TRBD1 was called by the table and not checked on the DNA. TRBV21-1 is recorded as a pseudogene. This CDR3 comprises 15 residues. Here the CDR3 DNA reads TGTGCCAGCAGCGACCAGGGACAGGGGGCCGGGGAGCTGTTTTTT. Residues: CASSDQGQGAGELFF.

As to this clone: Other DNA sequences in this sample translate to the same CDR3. In DNA form, the CDR3 reads TGTGCCAGCAGCCCGTATGGTGGGGCCAACGTCCTGACTTTC. This codes for CASSPYGGANVLTF. J is TRBJ2-6 and V is TRBV7-3; D gene uncertain. The CDR3 extends over 14 amino acids. Trimming took off 5 bases at V and 3 bases at J, with 8 bases between the two ends. Germline V gene data show CDR1 as SGHTA and CDR2 as FQGTGA.

The CDR3 nucleotides read TGTGCCAGCAGCGTAGTCCCTAGCCCGAGCTACAATGAGCAGTTCTTC. Translation: CASSVVPSPSYNEQFF. This chain joins TRBV9 and TRBJ2-1, with D perhaps TRBD2 (5 bases). V was clipped by 0 bases and J by 3 bases, with 13 bases between them. CDR1 is SGDLS and CDR2 is YYNGEE in the germline V gene. This CDR3 is 16 amino acids long.

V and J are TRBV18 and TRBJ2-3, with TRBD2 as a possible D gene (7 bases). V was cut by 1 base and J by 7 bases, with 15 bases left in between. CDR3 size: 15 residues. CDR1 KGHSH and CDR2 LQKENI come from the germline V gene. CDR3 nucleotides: TGTGCCAGCTCACCACTCCAGGGGAGGGATAATACGCAGTATTTT. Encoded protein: CASSPLQGRDNTQYF.

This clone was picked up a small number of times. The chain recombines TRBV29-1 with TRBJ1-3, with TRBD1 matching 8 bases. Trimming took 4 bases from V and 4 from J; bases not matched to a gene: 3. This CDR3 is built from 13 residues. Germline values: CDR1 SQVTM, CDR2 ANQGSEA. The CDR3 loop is CSVGGQGGNTIYF. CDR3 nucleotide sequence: TGCAGCGTTGGAGGACAGGGAGGAAACACCATATATTTT.